One and the same sample provided the 11 T cell receptor beta chains below, sequenced in a study of Graves' ophthalmopathy and Graves' hyperthyroidism. RNA transcripts were the template, and TCR beta CDR3 regions were amplified from them. HTBI primers served in a first-round RT-PCR, which a second-round multiplex PCR followed. From the multiplex PCR reads, TCRdb called clonotypes with MiXCR, one entry per CDR3 protein. The sample includes about 380,000 distinct CDR3 sequences, less than 20% of them seen just once. The sequenced sample consisted of peripheral blood. These receptors were collected from a woman aged 18-29 years with stable Graves' hyperthyroidism.

This clonotype was seen ten or more times. A read error may produce the germline difference seen at one junction end. The chain carries TRBV13 and TRBJ1-2; 7 bases align to TRBD1. Germline V gene sequence: CDR1 PRHDT, CDR2 FYEKMQ (reference sequence). The CDR3 runs to 17 residues. Here the CDR3 DNA reads TGTGCCAGCAGCTCCACTCTACCGGGACAGCTAAACTATGGCCACACCTTC. Translation gives CASSSTLPGQLNYGHTF.

Only a few counts were recorded for this clonotype. Since a much larger clone is just one base distant, this may be a read error. The J gene is TRBJ1-5, the V gene TRBV12-5; D gene ambiguous. Looked up from germline, CDR1 is LGHNT and CDR2 is FRNRAP. This CDR3 is 16 amino acids long. The DNA for the CDR3 is TGTGCTAGTGGTTTGGTAGGCCAGATTAGCAATCAGCCCAAGCATTTT. Protein: CASGLVGQISNQPKHF.

This clonotype showed up many times. This sequence joins TRBV11-2 and TRBJ1-5, with D tentatively TRBD1 (6 bases). The V end was cut by 1 base, the J end by 6 bases, with 25 bases between. Germline CDR1 is SGHAT and CDR2 is FQNNGV. The CDR3 totals 19 residues. In nucleotides, the CDR3 is TGTGCCAGCAGCTTAGGTGAAAAACCAACAGGGCACAATTTTCAGCCCCAGCATTTT. Translated: CASSLGEKPTGHNFQPQHF.

The genes are TRBV18 and TRBJ1-1; D is perhaps TRBD1 (6 bases). The CDR3 has 12 amino acids. The ends were cut back, 3 bases at V and 8 bases at J, with 10 bases in the middle. The germline V gene has CDR1 KGHSH and CDR2 LQKENI. In DNA form, the CDR3 reads TGTGCCAGCTCACCGAACAGGGACGAAGCTTTCTTT. Its protein is CASSPNRDEAFF.

This clonotype occurred a few times. This sequence joins TRBV4-2 and TRBJ1-2; the D is unclear. Trimming left V 0 bases short and J 4 bases short, with 12 bases between. Per germline, CDR1 LGHNA and CDR2 YNFKEQ. The CDR3 consists of 15 residues. The CDR3, as DNA: TGTGCCAGCAGCCAAGAATCAGGCTGGGCCTATGGCTACACCTTC. It specifies CASSQESGWAYGYTF.

This clonotype was counted at least ten times. J is TRBJ1-2 and V is TRBV7-2; D possibly corresponds to TRBD1 (5 bases). The germline V gene encodes CDR1 SGHTA and CDR2 FQGNSA. The CDR3 loop spans 15 amino acids. Trimming cost V 7 bases and J 8 bases, with 23 bases left between them. DNA of the CDR3: TGTGCCAGCACCGATCCGGGACTTCAACACGGGGGCTACACCTTC. This codes for CASTDPGLQHGGYTF.

This clonotype was counted ten times or more. The J gene is TRBJ2-2, the V gene TRBV2; D may correspond to TRBD1 or TRBD2 (6 bases each). Trimming pared 8 bases from V and 5 bases from J, leaving 12 bases between. Looked up from germline, CDR1 is SNHLY and CDR2 is FYNNEI. This CDR3 is 13 amino acids long. CDR3 sequence reads: CASVGGRTGELFF. The CDR3 nucleotides are TGTGCCAGCGTCGGGGGCAGGACCGGGGAGCTGTTTTTT.

This clonotype was observed at least ten times. The chain uses TRBV6-2 or TRBV6-3 and TRBJ2-7; weak D call: TRBD2 (5 bases). Trimming cost V 3 bases and J 3 bases, with 21 bases left between them. The CDR3 sequence is 17 residues long. Germline V CDR1 and CDR2: MNHEY, SVGEGT. In nucleotides, the CDR3 is TGTGCCAGCAGTTATATCCCCGGGGTCCACCGGGACTACGAGCAGTACTTC. Its protein product is CASSYIPGVHRDYEQYF.

This clonotype was counted at least ten times. This sequence joins TRBV6-1 and TRBJ2-7; tentative D call: TRBD2 (6 bases). The CDR3 is 15 residues long. Trimming shortened V by 3 bases and J by 4 bases, and 16 bases separated the two germline ends. Germline CDR1 reads MNHNS; CDR2 reads SASEGT. The CDR3 nucleotides are TGTGCCAGCAGTGATTCGTCAGGGAGGTTATACGAGCAGTACTTC. Translated: CASSDSSGRLYEQYF.

This clonotype was seen repeatedly, ten times or more. CDR3 residues: CASSYSNRVGTEAFF. The CDR3 DNA sequence: TGTGCCAGCAGTTACTCAAACAGGGTGGGAACTGAAGCTTTCTTT. This chain links TRBV6-5 with TRBJ1-1, with TRBD1 as a possible D gene (6 bases). With 0 bases removed from V and 5 bases from J, the gap between germline ends came to 13 bases. This CDR3 is 15 amino acids long. From germline, CDR1 is MNHEY and CDR2 SVGAGI.

This chain joins TRBV24-1 and TRBJ1-2, with 7 nucleotides matching TRBD1. This CDR3 region has 16 residues. The trim removed 7 bases at V and 3 bases at J, leaving 13 bases unmatched. Looked up from germline, CDR1 is KGHDR and CDR2 is SFDVKD. CDR3 sequence (DNA): TGTGCCACCAGGGCCGGGACAGTTCGTTTAGACTATGGCTACACCTTC. This gives the protein CATRAGTVRLDYGYTF.